The source of this T cell receptor beta chain is a study of early T cells in non-severe SARS-CoV-2 infection. CDR1 is SGHAT and CDR2 is FQNNGV in the germline V gene. Trimming shortened V by 2 bases and J by 2 bases, and 9 bases separated the two germline ends. The CDR3 totals 15 residues. The TCR library protocol was used to attach unique molecular identifiers. These identifiers were attached to individual cDNA molecules. TCRdb ran MiXCR on the 5' RACE reads and lists one entry per CDR3 protein. The sample comprises fewer than 60,000 distinct CDR3 sequences, approximately 9% of which are singletons, and approximately 5.3% rests with the top ten.

The V gene is TRBV11-2, the J gene TRBJ2-2; a weak D match, TRBD1 (5 bases). Sequenced material: whole blood, taken at baseline. This receptor was taken from an adult who was a healthcare worker with PCR-confirmed SARS-CoV-2 infection or an uninfected control (not recorded which). CDR3 loop: CASSLQGFNTGELFF. The DNA for the CDR3 is TGTGCCAGCAGCTTACAGGGATTTAACACCGGGGAGCTGTTTTTT.